Below, one TCR beta chain is given with its context. Assay: immunoSEQ multiplex PCR; the TCRdb copy retains only in-frame clones and omits some. In the table there are under 95,000 clones, about nine tenths of which are singletons. This sample is part of a study of blood T cell repertoires in COVID-19. Overall study context: PBMCs, B-cell-depleted T cells, or T cells provided the cDNA or gDNA that made up the material.

V gave up 5 bases and J gave up 11 bases, with 12 bases separating them. Germline CDR1 reads SEHNR; CDR2 reads FQNEAQ (reference sequence). The CDR3 is made up of 12 amino acids. The specimen sequenced was peripheral blood. V is TRBV7-9 and J is TRBJ1-4, with no clear D. This clonotype originated in a man aged 50 or older with COVID-19, enrolled during active disease. In nucleotides, the CDR3 is TGTGCCAGCAGCCTGAACGGGGAGAAACTGTTTTTT. The encoded protein is CASSLNGEKLFF.